Each of the 23 T cell receptor delta chains below was sequenced from the same sample in a study of Vδ1+ human thymocytes. Study-wide points: Highly polyclonal TRG and TRD repertoires with Gaussian CDR3 length distributions appeared in thymus.

Their specific antigens are unknown. Extracted RNA was reverse transcribed into cDNA. Pooled V-gene forward primers with one constant-region reverse primer generated the CDR3 amplicons by multiplex PCR. TCRdb re-called the multiplex PCR reads with CATT. The repertoire consists of more than 50,000 delta-chain clones, with about 15% occurring once and the leading ten covering about 0.4%. Sequencing used Vdelta1+ gamma-delta thymocytes from the thymus. The subset: FACS-sorted CD3+ TCRalphabeta- TCRVdelta1+ TCRVdelta2- thymocytes. These receptors all stem from a girl under three years old who had congenital heart surgery.

In its sample, this clone was seen a few times. This chain uses TRDV1 with TRDJ1; a weak D match, TRDD3 (5 bases). This CDR3 spans 17 amino acids. The ends were cut back, 2 bases at V and 5 bases at J, with 21 bases in the middle. Germline CDR1 is TSWWSYY and CDR2 is QGS. CDR3 residues: CALGEELATPYWDKLIF. CDR3 in DNA: TGTGCTCTTGGGGAAGAGTTAGCCACCCCGTACTGGGATAAACTCATCTTT.

There are a few counts of this clone. The chain combines TRDV1 with TRDJ1; 8 bases are shared with TRDD3. V shed 5 bases, J shed 0 bases, and the junction held 20 bases outside the gene matches. The CDR3 is 20 residues long. Per the germline V gene, CDR1 is TSWWSYY and CDR2 is QGS. CDR3 amino acids: CALGSLAPKGCGGYTDKLIF. The DNA of the CDR3 is TGTGCTCTTGGGTCCCTTGCCCCTAAAGGATGTGGGGGATACACCGATAAACTCATCTTT.

The chain uses TRDV1 and TRDJ1; tentatively, D is TRDD3 (5 bases). The germline V and J ends were trimmed by 0 bases and 0 bases, with 20 bases remaining between them. Looked up from germline, CDR1 is TSWWSYY and CDR2 is QGS. CDR3 length equals 19 residues. The CDR3 sequence: CALGELFLGMGTYTDKLIF. DNA for the CDR3: TGTGCTCTTGGGGAACTTTTCTTAGGGATGGGCACGTACACCGATAAACTCATCTTT.

This clone appeared a few times. This chain links TRDV1 with TRDJ1; 9 nucleotides match TRDD2. The germline CDR1 and CDR2 sequences are TSWWSYY and QGS. Trimming removed 2 bases from V and 1 base from J; junction bases left unmatched: 17. The CDR3 consists of 20 residues. CDR3 in DNA: TGTGCTCTTGGGGAAGGCCTTCCTACATGGGGATCCCGGGGCACCGATAAACTCATCTTT. Protein: CALGEGLPTWGSRGTDKLIF.

V is TRDV1 and J is TRDJ1, with 7 bases lining up with TRDD2. This CDR3 has 18 residues. CDR1 and CDR2 (germline): TSWWSYY, QGS. Losses at the gene ends were 0 bases for V and 5 bases for J; bases not matched to a gene: 15. CDR3 bases: TGTGCTCTTGGGGAACTTGGGCCTTTCCTACCGGATCCAGATAAACTCATCTTT. This codes for CALGELGPFLPDPDKLIF.

This clone showed up just a few times. This chain uses TRDV1 with TRDJ1, with D perhaps being TRDD2 or TRDD3 (5 bases each). Trimming shortened V by 0 bases and J by 0 bases, and 20 bases separated the two germline ends. CDR1 and CDR2 from the germline V gene are TSWWSYY and QGS. This CDR3 is built from 19 residues. The CDR3 coding sequence is TGTGCTCTTGGGGAACTATTCCGGGGGTCCTATTTATACACCGATAAACTCATCTTT. It is translated as CALGELFRGSYLYTDKLIF.

The J gene is TRDJ1, the V gene TRDV1; 8 bases are shared with TRDD3. V dropped 1 base and J dropped 9; count of bases not matched to a gene: 31. Germline loops: CDR1 TSWWSYY, CDR2 QGS. The CDR3 has 22 residues. The CDR3 spells CALGEPSPRSYWGENPSSELIF. The CDR3 DNA is TGTGCTCTTGGGGAACCTTCCCCTAGGTCGTACTGGGGGGAAAACCCCTCATCCGAACTCATCTTT.

This chain links TRDV2 with TRDJ1, with TRDD3 matching 8 bases. The CDR3 sequence is 18 residues long. Trimming took 3 bases from V and 5 from J; bases not matched to a gene: 19. Germline V CDR1 and CDR2: GEAIGNYY, EKD. The CDR3 bases are TGTGCCTGTGACTCACCGGGTGAGGGATACGCGCGGGGGGATAAACTCATCTTT. Encoded protein: CACDSPGEGYARGDKLIF.

The gene calls are TRDV1 and TRDJ1; D could derive from TRDD2 or TRDD3 (6 bases each). Trimming cost V 3 bases and J 0 bases, with 23 bases left between them. Germline-derived CDR1 and CDR2 are TSWWSYY and QGS. The CDR3 runs 19 residues. The CDR3 region is CALGEHFLGGNGYTDKLIF. The CDR3 region has the DNA TGTGCTCTTGGGGAGCATTTCCTAGGGGGGAACGGGTACACCGATAAACTCATCTTT.

Remarks on this clone: One base away lies a much larger clone, so this may be a sequencing read error. The chain combines TRDV2 with TRDJ1; 11 nucleotides align to TRDD3. CDR1 is GEAIGNYY and CDR2 is EKD in the germline V gene. V dropped 0 bases and J dropped 2; count of bases not matched to a gene: 10. The CDR3 is made up of 18 amino acids. The CDR3 here is CACDTAGLGDMPTDKLIF. CDR3 nucleotides: TGTGCCTGTGACACCGCGGGACTGGGGGATATGCCAACCGATAAACTCATCTTT.

This chain links TRDV1 with TRDJ1; 8 positions match TRDD3. There are 20 residues in the CDR3. The V and J ends lost 1 base and 1 base, in that order; junction bases with no gene match: 17. Germline lookup yields CDR1 TSWWSYY and CDR2 QGS. The CDR3 loop is CALGEPGLAAWGKPTDKLIF. CDR3 nucleotides: TGTGCTCTTGGGGAACCGGGCTTGGCCGCCTGGGGGAAACCCACCGATAAACTCATCTTT.

J is TRDJ1 and V is TRDV1; D is possibly TRDD3 (6 bases). Trimming stripped 4 bases from V and 0 bases from J, with 24 bases between. The germline V gene has CDR1 TSWWSYY and CDR2 QGS. The CDR3 contains 19 residues. The CDR3 region is CALGGHRTGPALYTDKLIF. CDR3 nucleotide sequence: TGTGCTCTTGGGGGACACCGGACTGGGCCAGCACTTTACACCGATAAACTCATCTTT.

The chain couples TRDV1 to TRDJ1, with 7 bases lining up with TRDD3. Germline CDR1 TSWWSYY, CDR2 QGS. The CDR3 runs 14 residues. Unmatched junction bases numbered 7, after V lost 1 base and J lost 8 bases. The CDR3 region has the DNA TGTGCTCTTGGGGAACCCACCCACTGGGGAAAACTCATCTTT. Translation gives CALGEPTHWGKLIF.

The V gene is TRDV1, the J gene TRDJ1; maybe TRDD3 (6 bases). The V gene's germline CDR1 is TSWWSYY and CDR2 QGS. V was pared by 1 base and J by 0 bases, with 21 bases between. The CDR3 loop spans 19 amino acids. The CDR3 DNA sequence: TGTGCTCTTGGGGAACCCTACCTTGAGGGGGGGACGAACACCGATAAACTCATCTTT. This encodes CALGEPYLEGGTNTDKLIF.

This clone was seen a handful of times. The gene calls are TRDV1 and TRDJ1; 7 bases line up with TRDD3. This CDR3 has 20 amino acids. Trimming took 1 base from V and 0 from J; bases not matched to a gene: 17. Germline V gene sequence: CDR1 TSWWSYY, CDR2 QGS. The CDR3 DNA reads as TGTGCTCTTGGGGAACCCAAACAGGGGGATCCGACCCTTTACACCGATAAACTCATCTTT. This codes for CALGEPKQGDPTLYTDKLIF.

The V call is TRDV1, the J call TRDJ1; 9 positions match TRDD2. The V gene end was trimmed by 0 bases and the J gene end by 8 bases; junction bases not matched to a gene: 10. There are 16 residues in the CDR3. Per germline, CDR1 TSWWSYY and CDR2 QGS. CDR3 protein: CALGELPFLRVYKLIF. In nucleotides, the CDR3 is TGTGCTCTTGGGGAACTTCCCTTCCTACGTGTGTACAAACTCATCTTT.

As for this clone: This sample also contains other DNA sequences that code for the same CDR3. V and J are TRAV29/DV5 and TRDJ1, with D tentatively TRDD3 (6 bases). The CDR3 runs 12 residues. Trimming stripped 3 bases from V and 6 bases from J, with 12 bases between. In germline, CDR1 is NSMFDY, CDR2 ISSIKDK. The CDR3 DNA sequence: TGTGCAGCAAACGTTGGGGGGTATAAACTCATCTTT. As protein: CAANVGGYKLIF.

This clone has more than one count but fewer than ten. The rearrangement uses TRDV1 and TRDJ1, with 8 bases that match TRDD3. Germline V lookup: CDR1 TSWWSYY, CDR2 QGS. Unmatched junction bases numbered 10, after V lost 1 base and J lost 0 bases. The CDR3 sequence is 18 residues long. In nucleotides, the CDR3 is TGTGCTCTTGGGGAACCCATTACCACTGGGGGGTACACCGATAAACTCATCTTT. This translates into CALGEPITTGGYTDKLIF.

This rearrangement joins TRDV1 to TRDJ1; D is perhaps TRDD2 or TRDD3 (7 bases each). The CDR3 has 23 residues. CDR1 and CDR2 from the germline V gene are TSWWSYY and QGS. V lost 5 bases to trimming and J lost 2 bases, with 39 bases between them. CDR3 loop: CALGKIHLPLSYVGYALTDKLIF. The CDR3 DNA sequence: TGTGCTCTTGGGAAAATACACTTGCCACTTTCCTACGTCGGATACGCGCTTACCGATAAACTCATCTTT.

The chain uses TRDV1 and TRDJ1; no firm D call. The ends were cut back, 0 bases at V and 2 bases at J, with 13 bases in the middle. Germline-derived CDR1 and CDR2 are TSWWSYY and QGS. This CDR3 comprises 16 residues. Here the CDR3 DNA reads TGTGCTCTTGGGGAACTGTGTCCGGAGCTAACCGATAAACTCATCTTT. This codes for CALGELCPELTDKLIF.

The chain links TRDV1 to TRDJ1, with a tentative D call TRDD3 (5 bases). CDR1 is TSWWSYY and CDR2 is QGS in the germline V gene. V lost 3 bases, J lost 0 bases, and 17 bases lay in between. The CDR3 spans 17 residues. The CDR3 region is CALGESRGGEYTDKLIF. The CDR3 DNA reads TGTGCTCTTGGGGAGTCCCGGGGAGGGGAGTACACCGATAAACTCATCTTT.

A few counts support this clone. One end of the junction fails to match germline, which may point to a read error. The chain has TRDV1 and TRDJ1; no clear D. CDR3 length equals 17 residues. The germline CDR1 and CDR2 sequences are TSWWSYY and QGS. This chain's CDR3 is CALGSRHPAGDTDKLIF. The DNA of the CDR3 is TGTGCTCTTGGGAGCCGCCACCCCGCCGGAGACACCGACAAACTCATCTTT.

The rearrangement joins TRDV1 to TRDJ1; 11 bases are shared with TRDD3. V shed 0 bases and J 8 bases; nucleotides not matched to a gene: 23. Germline CDR1 reads TSWWSYY; CDR2 reads QGS. The CDR3 is 21 residues long. The CDR3: CALGELTSYPEWWGIRYKLIF. The CDR3 region has the DNA TGTGCTCTTGGGGAACTGACCTCCTACCCCGAGTGGTGGGGGATACGCTACAAACTCATCTTT.